The rows below give T cell receptor beta chains drawn from one sample of a study of blood T cell repertoires in COVID-19. Generated by immunoSEQ multiplex PCR, the TCRdb table keeps only in-frame clones and is missing some. The table shows about 210,000 clones, with about nine tenths occurring only once. Source material: peripheral blood. The receptors derive from a man aged 35 to 55 with acute or convalescent COVID-19. Both conserved end residues are part of each CDR3.

TRBJ1-2 | TRBV20-1 | CSASVMGLANYGYTF
TRBJ2-7 | TRBV10-2 | CASSVAFISYEQYF
TRBJ2-7 | TRBV7-9 | CASSLTRSPYEQYF
TRBJ2-1 | TRBV18 | CASSPDLGTSGSNEQFF
TRBJ2-7 | TRBV7-2 | CASSPWASDSYEQYF
TRBJ2-3 | TRBV4-2 | CASSQAVVAGGTDTQYF
TRBJ1-1 | TRBV4-1 | CASSPGQGTEAFF
TRBJ2-3 | TRBV18 | CASSEAGRTDTQYF
TRBJ2-1 | TRBV3-1/TRBV3-2 | CASSQGARNEQFF
TRBJ2-5 | TRBV3-1/TRBV3-2 | CASSRLGLAGGQETQYF
TRBJ1-4 | TRBV7-8 | CASSPRSREGMFF
TRBJ2-2 | TRBV18 | CASSPLDLVAGELFF
TRBJ1-6 | TRBV6-8 | CASSYSDRSSYNSPLHF
TRBJ1-4 | TRBV28 | CASSPTREKLFF
TRBJ1-1 | TRBV5-1 | CASSPPGFTEAFF
TRBJ2-5 | TRBV5-4 | CASSLGGRRETQYF
TRBJ2-4 | TRBV7-2 | CASSQQRGTAQNIQYF
TRBJ2-7 | TRBV12-3/TRBV12-4 | CASSLGHGRGNF
TRBJ1-2 | TRBV29-1 | CSALPDLSYGYTF
TRBJ2-7 | TRBV5-1 | CASSRLGSSYEQYF
TRBJ2-1 | TRBV6-5 | CASSYWREGGNEQFF
TRBJ1-5 | TRBV28 | CASRQGGDSNQPQHF
TRBJ1-6 | TRBV6-6 | CASSRWPENRASYNSPLHF
TRBJ2-1 | TRBV7-6 | CASSLDGQYNEQFF
TRBJ2-5 | TRBV5-1 | CASSPWDRGETQYF
TRBJ1-5 | TRBV6-1 | CASSELTVSNQPQHF
TRBJ2-1 | TRBV6-4 | CASSDSSLAGYNEQFF
TRBJ2-3 | TRBV19 | CASSISSWDTQYF
TRBJ2-3 | TRBV7-3 | CASSSGLAGSTDTQYF
TRBJ2-2 | TRBV7-8 | CASSLSGPLSTGELFF
TRBJ2-5 | TRBV7-9 | CASSSHPPRRRVQETQYF
TRBJ1-1 | TRBV3-1/TRBV3-2 | CASSHDEQGRNTEAFF
TRBJ2-3 | TRBV24-1 | CAISGGASDTQYF
TRBJ1-5 | TRBV12-3/TRBV12-4 | CASSLQGAQPQHF
TRBJ2-7 | TRBV9 | CASSPPGGHEQYF
TRBJ2-7 | TRBV12-3/TRBV12-4 | CASSFRERYEQYF
TRBJ1-4 | TRBV19 | CASSMAWGEKLFF
TRBJ1-4 | TRBV7-8 | CASSQLHPGGANEKLFF
TRBJ2-1 | TRBV28 | CASSRPFRTSNEQFF
TRBJ1-2 | TRBV6-4 | CASSSTGVPGYTF
TRBJ2-3 | TRBV7-3 | CASSSDRVGDTQYF
TRBJ1-1 | TRBV27 | CASSLGDRGLRTEAFF
TRBJ1-5 | TRBV5-3 | CATGGPENSNQPQHF
TRBJ2-1 | TRBV7-8 | CASSLGLANEQFF
TRBJ1-2 | TRBV6-5 | CASSYLGPPDWGYTF
TRBJ1-6 | TRBV6-5 | CASSARVDNSPLHF